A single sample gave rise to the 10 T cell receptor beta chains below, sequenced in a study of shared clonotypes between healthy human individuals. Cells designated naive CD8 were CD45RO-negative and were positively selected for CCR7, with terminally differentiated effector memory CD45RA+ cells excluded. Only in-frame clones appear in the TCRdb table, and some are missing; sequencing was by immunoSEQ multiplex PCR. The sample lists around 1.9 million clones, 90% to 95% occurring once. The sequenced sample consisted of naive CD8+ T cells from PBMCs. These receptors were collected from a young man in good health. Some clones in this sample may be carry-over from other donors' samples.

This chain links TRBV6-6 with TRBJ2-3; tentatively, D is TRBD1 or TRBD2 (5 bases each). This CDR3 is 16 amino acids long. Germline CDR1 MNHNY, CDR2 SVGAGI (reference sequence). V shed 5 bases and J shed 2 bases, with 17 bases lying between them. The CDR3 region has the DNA TGTGCCAGCAGTCGACTCGGGGCGACATTCACAGATACGCAGTATTTT. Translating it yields CASSRLGATFTDTQYF.

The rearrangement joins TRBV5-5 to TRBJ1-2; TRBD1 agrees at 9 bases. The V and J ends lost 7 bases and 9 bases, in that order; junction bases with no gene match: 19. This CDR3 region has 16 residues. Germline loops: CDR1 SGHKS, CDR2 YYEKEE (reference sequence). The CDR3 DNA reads TGTGCCAGCGCCGGGACAGGGAAAGGCGCGATGAATAGCTACACCTTC. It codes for CASAGTGKGAMNSYTF.

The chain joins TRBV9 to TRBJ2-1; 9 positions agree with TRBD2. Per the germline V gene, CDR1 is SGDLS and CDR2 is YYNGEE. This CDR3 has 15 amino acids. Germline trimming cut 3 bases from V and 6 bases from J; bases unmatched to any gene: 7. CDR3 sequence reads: CASSGELAGFNEQFF. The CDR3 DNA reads TGTGCCAGCAGCGGAGAGCTAGCGGGATTCAATGAGCAGTTCTTC. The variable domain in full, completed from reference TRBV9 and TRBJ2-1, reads DSGVTQTPKHLITATGQRVTLRCSPRSGDLSVYWYQQSLDQGLQFLIQYYNGEERAKGNILERFSAQQFPDLHSELNLSSLELGDSALYFCASSGELAGFNEQFFGPGTRLTVL.

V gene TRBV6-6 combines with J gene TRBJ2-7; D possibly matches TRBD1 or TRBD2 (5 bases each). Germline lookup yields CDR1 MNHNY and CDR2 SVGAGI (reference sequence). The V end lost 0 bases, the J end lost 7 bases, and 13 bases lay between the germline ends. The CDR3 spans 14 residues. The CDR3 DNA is TGTGCCAGCAGTTACTCGGGGGTTTTGGGTGAGCAGTACTTC. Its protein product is CASSYSGVLGEQYF.

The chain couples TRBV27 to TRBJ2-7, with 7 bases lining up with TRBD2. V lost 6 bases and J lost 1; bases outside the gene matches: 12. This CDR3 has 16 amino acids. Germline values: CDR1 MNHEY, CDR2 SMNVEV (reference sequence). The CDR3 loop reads CASSLVLAEGSYEQYF. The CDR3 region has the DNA TGTGCCAGCAGCCTCGTCCTAGCGGAAGGGTCCTACGAGCAGTACTTC.

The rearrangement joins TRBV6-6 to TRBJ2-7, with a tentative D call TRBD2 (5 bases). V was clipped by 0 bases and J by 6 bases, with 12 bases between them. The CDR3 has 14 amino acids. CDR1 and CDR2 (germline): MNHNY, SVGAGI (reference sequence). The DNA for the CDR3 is TGTGCCAGCAGTTACTCGGAGGTGATGGGCGAGCAGTACTTC. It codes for CASSYSEVMGEQYF.

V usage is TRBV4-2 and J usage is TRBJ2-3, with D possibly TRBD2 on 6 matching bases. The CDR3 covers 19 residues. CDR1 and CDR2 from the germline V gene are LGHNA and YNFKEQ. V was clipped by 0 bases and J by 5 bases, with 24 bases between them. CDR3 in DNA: TGTGCCAGCAGCCAAGATCCTTTTTCGGCGGAGGGTATGGGAGATACGCAGTATTTT. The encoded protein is CASSQDPFSAEGMGDTQYF.

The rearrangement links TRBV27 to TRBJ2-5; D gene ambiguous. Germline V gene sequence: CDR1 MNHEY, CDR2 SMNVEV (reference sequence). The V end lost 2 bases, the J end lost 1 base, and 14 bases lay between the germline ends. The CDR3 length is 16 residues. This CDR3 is CASSLVGLGAQETQYF. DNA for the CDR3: TGTGCCAGCAGTTTAGTGGGCCTAGGTGCCCAAGAGACCCAGTACTTC.

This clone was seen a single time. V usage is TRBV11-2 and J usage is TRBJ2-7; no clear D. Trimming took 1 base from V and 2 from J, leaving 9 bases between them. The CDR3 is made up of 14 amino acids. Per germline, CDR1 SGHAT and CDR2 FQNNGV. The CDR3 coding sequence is TGTGCCAGCAGCTTAGGGGTCCCAGCCTACGAGCAGTACTTC. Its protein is CASSLGVPAYEQYF.

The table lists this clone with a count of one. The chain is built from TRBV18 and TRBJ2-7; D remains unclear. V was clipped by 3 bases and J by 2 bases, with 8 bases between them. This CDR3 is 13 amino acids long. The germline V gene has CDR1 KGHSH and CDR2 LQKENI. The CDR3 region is CASSPTEAYEQYF. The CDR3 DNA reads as TGTGCCAGCTCACCCACAGAGGCCTACGAGCAGTACTTC.